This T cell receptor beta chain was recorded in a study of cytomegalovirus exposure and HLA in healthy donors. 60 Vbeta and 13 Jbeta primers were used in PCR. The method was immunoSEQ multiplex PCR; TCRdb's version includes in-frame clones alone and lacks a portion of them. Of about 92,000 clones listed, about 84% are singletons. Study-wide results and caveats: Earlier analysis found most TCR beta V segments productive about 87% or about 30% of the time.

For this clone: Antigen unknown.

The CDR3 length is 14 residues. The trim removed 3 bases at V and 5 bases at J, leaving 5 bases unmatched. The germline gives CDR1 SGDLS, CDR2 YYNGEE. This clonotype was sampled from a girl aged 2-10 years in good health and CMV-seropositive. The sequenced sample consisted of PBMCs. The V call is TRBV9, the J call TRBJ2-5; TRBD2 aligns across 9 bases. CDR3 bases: TGTGCCAGCAGCGGCGCGGGAGGGTGGGAGACCCAGTACTTC. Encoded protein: CASSGAGGWETQYF.